Here is one T cell receptor beta chain with its context. These data are taken from a study of identical twins. TCRdb called the 5' RACE reads again in MiXCR, with one record for every CDR3 protein. Counted here are hundreds of thousands of distinct CDR3 sequences, around 15% occurring once; the ten biggest clones make up approximately 8.2%. V was pared by 4 bases and J by 2 bases, with 8 bases of the junction left unmatched. Looked up from germline, CDR1 is SGDLS and CDR2 is YYNGEE. This CDR3 comprises 18 residues. Sequenced material: memory (CD45RO+) T cells sorted from blood. V gene TRBV9 combines with J gene TRBJ2-6; 11 nucleotides align to TRBD1. The sequence was collected from a woman aged 18-29 years in good health. The CDR3 DNA reads as TGTGCCAGCAGCCCCAGGACAGGGGGCACTGCTGGGGCCAACGTCCTGACTTTC. Amino acid sequence: CASSPRTGGTAGANVLTF.